The 6 T cell receptor beta chains presented below share a single source sample, sequenced in a study of yellow fever vaccine responses in identical twins. TCRdb reanalysed the RT-PCR reads using MiXCR and keeps one entry per CDR3 protein. This repertoire shows under 25,000 distinct CDR3 sequences, roughly three quarters found once; its top ten account for more than 2%. Sequenced here: T cells from blood (PBMCs), unsorted or a sorted subset (not recorded which), sampled before or after yellow fever vaccination (not recorded which). The source of these receptors is a woman aged 18-29 years who received the yellow fever vaccine.

This clonotype was recorded only once. This chain connects TRBV27 to TRBJ2-7; the match to TRBD1 covers 8 bases. The junction had 6 bases not matched to a gene; V was cut back by 5 bases and J by 3 bases. Germline loops: CDR1 MNHEY, CDR2 SMNVEV (reference sequence). The CDR3 has 14 amino acids. Written as DNA, the CDR3 is TGTGCCAGCAGTACCGGGACAGGAATCTACGAGCAGTACTTC. Translating it yields CASSTGTGIYEQYF.

This rearrangement joins TRBV20-1 to TRBJ2-5, with TRBD1 matching over 7 bases. With V trimmed by 8 bases and J by 2 bases, 8 bases remained unmatched. In germline, CDR1 is DFQATT, CDR2 SNEGSKA (reference sequence). The CDR3 is 13 residues long. This CDR3 reads CSTDGRGQETQYF. As DNA, the CDR3 is TGCAGTACGGACGGCAGGGGGCAAGAGACCCAGTACTTC.

The chain combines TRBV12-3 or TRBV12-4 with TRBJ2-5; TRBD1 or TRBD2 may be the D gene (6 bases each). The CDR3 has 16 amino acids. V was trimmed by 2 bases and J by 3 bases, leaving 16 bases between them. The CDR3: CASSLRGARNKETQYF. For the CDR3, the DNA is TGTGCCAGCAGTTTAAGGGGGGCTAGGAACAAAGAGACCCAGTACTTC.

The chain links TRBV14 to TRBJ2-1; 9 bases align to TRBD2. The CDR3 loop spans 16 amino acids. J gave up 6 bases and V 3 bases, and 9 bases lay outside the gene matches. The germline V gene has CDR1 SGHDN and CDR2 FVKESK. The CDR3 coding sequence is TGTGCCAGCAGCCATCGCGGGAGGGCCATGTTCAATGAGCAGTTCTTC. Translating gives CASSHRGRAMFNEQFF.

V usage is TRBV4-1 and J usage is TRBJ2-7, with D perhaps assigned TRBD1 or TRBD2 (5 bases each). The CDR3 consists of 15 residues. Trimming stripped 4 bases from V and 4 bases from J, with 17 bases between. From germline, CDR1 is MGHRA and CDR2 YSYEKL. The CDR3 is CASSPPGLNPYEQYF. CDR3 nucleotide sequence: TGCGCCAGCAGCCCCCCGGGGCTAAATCCGTACGAGCAGTACTTC.

The rearrangement joins TRBV7-8 to TRBJ2-1; 11 positions agree with TRBD2. CDR3 length: 13 amino acids. V lost 8 bases and J lost 5; bases outside the gene matches: 2. Per germline, CDR1 SGHVS and CDR2 FQNEAQ. CDR3 sequence: CASRLAGNNEQFF. CDR3 nucleotides: TGTGCCAGCCGACTAGCGGGGAACAATGAGCAGTTCTTC.